The rows below give T cell receptor beta chains drawn from one sample of a study of blood T cells in healthy people across ages. TCRdb passed the 5' RACE reads through MiXCR, listing each CDR3 protein once. The table has hundreds of thousands of distinct CDR3 sequences, roughly 64% seen once. The sequencing sample was made of blood. The receptor source for this set is a young man in good health. CDR3s include the opening cysteine and the closing phenylalanine or tryptophan. Fields, in order: D gene, clone size, J gene, V gene, CDR3 DNA, CDR3 protein. A D gene is named only where the DNA matches it firmly. Not every row has a clone size; where given, it reads once, few, many or a size class.

- | few | TRBJ2-3 | TRBV20-1 | TGCAGTGCTAGGAGTCCCGGTAGGACAGATACGCAGTATTTT | CSARSPGRTDTQYF
- | - | TRBJ1-5 | TRBV21-1 | TGTGCCATAAAGCTAGGGCGAGCTAGCAATCAGCCCCAGCATTTT | CAIKLGRASNQPQHF
- | - | TRBJ2-1 | TRBV29-1 | TGCAGCGTGAGGATTAGCGTAAGCTCTGGCAATGAGCAGTTCTTC | CSVRISVSSGNEQFF
TRBD1 | once | TRBJ2-6 | TRBV12-3/TRBV12-4 | TGTGCCAGCAGTCAAGGAGGGGGACAGGGGAATATCCTGACTTTC | CASSQGGGQGNILTF
TRBD2 | few | TRBJ2-1 | TRBV4-3 | TGCGCCAGCAGCCAAGATGACACTAGCGGGATCTATGAGCAGTTCTTC | CASSQDDTSGIYEQFF
- | - | TRBJ1-6 | TRBV28 | TGTGCCAGCAGTTTAACAGGGTCACCCCTCCACTTT | CASSLTGSPLHF
- | few | TRBJ2-7 | TRBV19 | TGTGCCACCTCAACAGGGAACTCCTACGAGCAGTACTTC | CATSTGNSYEQYF
- | - | TRBJ2-1 | TRBV20-1 | TGCAGTGCTAGAGTAGGGCTTGTCTACAATGAGCAGTTCTTC | CSARVGLVYNEQFF
- | - | TRBJ1-1 | TRBV20-1 | TGCAGTGCCCTGGACTCGAACACTGAAGCTTTCTTT | CSALDSNTEAFF
- | few | TRBJ2-7 | TRBV3-1 | TGTGCCAGCAGCCAAGGACCAGAGGCGCGTCAGTACTTC | CASSQGPEARQYF
- | few | TRBJ2-5 | TRBV28 | TGTGCCAGCATGCCGGGGCCTACACGGGAGACCCAGTACTTC | CASMPGPTRETQYF
- | - | TRBJ2-5 | TRBV28 | TGTGCCAGCAGTTTTTATACTAGGCAAGAGACCCAGTACTTC | CASSFYTRQETQYF
- | - | TRBJ1-2 | TRBV7-2 | TGTGCCAGCAGCTTAGTAGGCTATACTAACTATGGCTACACCTTC | CASSLVGYTNYGYTF
TRBD1 | - | TRBJ1-2 | TRBV20-1 | TGCAGTGCTACACAGGGGATGGACTATGGCTACACCTTC | CSATQGMDYGYTF
- | - | TRBJ2-7 | TRBV4-1 | TGCGCCAGCAGCCAAGAGCGGGCCTTGATATACGAGCAGTACTTC | CASSQERALIYEQYF
- | - | TRBJ2-6 | TRBV6-2/TRBV6-3 | TGTGCCAGCGTTCGAGGAGGATCAGGTGGGGCCAACGTCCTGACTTTC | CASVRGGSGGANVLTF
- | many | TRBJ2-3 | TRBV7-2 | TGTGCCAGCAGCTTCCCCGGGACTTATACGCAGTATTTT | CASSFPGTYTQYF
TRBD1 | few | TRBJ2-7 | TRBV28 | TGTGCCAGCAGTTTGTCATACAGGGGCTACGAGCAGTACTTC | CASSLSYRGYEQYF
- | - | TRBJ1-1 | TRBV3-1 | TGTGCCAGCAGCCTCGGACACGCCACTGAAGCTTTCTTT | CASSLGHATEAFF
- | - | TRBJ1-4 | TRBV3-1 | TGTGCCAGCAGCCCCGAGGGTGCAACTAATGAAAAACTGTTTTTT | CASSPEGATNEKLFF
- | few | TRBJ2-3 | TRBV10-3 | TGTGCCATCAGTGAGAATCTCGGGGGAGATACGCAGTATTTT | CAISENLGGDTQYF
- | - | TRBJ2-7 | TRBV28 | TGTGCCAGCAGTTTAAAGGTGTATATAGTTAACAATGAGCAGTACTTC | CASSLKVYIVNNEQYF
TRBD1 | few | TRBJ2-1 | TRBV9 | TGTGCCAGCAGCGTATCAGGGGGTTCCTACAATGAGCAGTTCTTC | CASSVSGGSYNEQFF
- | - | TRBJ1-1 | TRBV6-6 | TGTGCCACACGACGGAACACTGAAGCTTTCTTT | CATRRNTEAFF
- | - | TRBJ2-1 | TRBV6-2/TRBV6-3 | TGTGCCAGCGCGACGGGACGGTACAATGAGCAGTTCTTC | CASATGRYNEQFF
- | - | TRBJ2-5 | TRBV25-1 | TGTGCCAGCAGCCTCGGTGGGGTACAGGGAGTGGCCCAGTACTTC | CASSLGGVQGVAQYF
- | few | TRBJ1-3 | TRBV20-1 | TGCAGTGCTAGAGAGGGGCCCCAGGGAATAAGCTCTGGAAACACCATATATTTT | CSAREGPQGISSGNTIYF
- | - | TRBJ2-4 | TRBV3-1 | TGTGCCAGCAGCCACTCGTTTGGGGTCCGATGGCAGTACTTC | CASSHSFGVRWQYF
TRBD2 | - | TRBJ2-1 | TRBV6-6 | TGTGCCGGCAGCCCTAGCGGGGGTAATGAGCAGTTCTTC | CAGSPSGGNEQFF
TRBD1 | - | TRBJ2-7 | TRBV20-1 | TGCAGTGCCCCGGGACAGAGGTACGAGCAGTACTTC | CSAPGQRYEQYF
- | - | TRBJ1-2 | TRBV18 | TGTGCCAGCTCACGGGGCGGCTACTATGGCTACACCTTC | CASSRGGYYGYTF
- | few | TRBJ2-1 | TRBV11-2 | TGTGCCAGCAGCTTATGGGCGGGATACAATGAGCAGTTCTTC | CASSLWAGYNEQFF
- | - | TRBJ1-2 | TRBV20-1 | TGCAGTGCTAGAGGGGCGGACGCTAACTATGGCTACACCTTC | CSARGADANYGYTF
TRBD2 | - | TRBJ2-1 | TRBV4-1 | TGCGCCAGCAGCCAAGATAGCGGGGGGGCCTCTGAGCAGTTCTTC | CASSQDSGGASEQFF
- | - | TRBJ2-5 | TRBV7-2 | TGTGCCAGCAGCTTAAGAGGTGGGGCCCAGTACTTC | CASSLRGGAQYF
- | - | TRBJ1-1 | TRBV5-1 | TGCGCCAGCAGCTTGGGCCAGGATGTGGTGAACACTGAAGCTTTCTTT | CASSLGQDVVNTEAFF
TRBD2 | few | TRBJ2-5 | TRBV7-2 | TGTGCCAGCAGCGCCGGACTAGCTGTAGAGACCCAGTACTTC | CASSAGLAVETQYF
- | - | TRBJ2-5 | TRBV15 | TGTGCCACCAGCAGAGGTACCGGGACGGTGCGAGAGACCCAGTACTTC | CATSRGTGTVRETQYF
TRBD2 | - | TRBJ2-7 | TRBV2 | TGTGCCACCAGGGGTACTAGCGGCTACGAGCAGTACTTC | CATRGTSGYEQYF
TRBD2 | - | TRBJ2-1 | TRBV20-1 | TGCAGTGCTAGAGATTGGGCTAGCGGGAATGAGCAGTTCTTC | CSARDWASGNEQFF
- | - | TRBJ2-1 | TRBV24-1 | TGTGCCACCAGTGATACCAGGGTCAGCTCCTACAATGAGCAGTTCTTC | CATSDTRVSSYNEQFF
TRBD2 | - | TRBJ2-3 | TRBV20-1 | TGCAGTGCTAGAGCTACTAGCGCGGACACAGATACGCAGTATTTT | CSARATSADTDTQYF
- | many | TRBJ2-7 | TRBV7-2 | TGTGCCAGCAGCTTAGTTGGTCGGGGCGAGCAGTACTTC | CASSLVGRGEQYF
- | few | TRBJ1-2 | TRBV6-5 | TGTGCCAGCAGTCCTACAGCTTTCTATGGCTACACCTTC | CASSPTAFYGYTF
TRBD2 | - | TRBJ2-1 | TRBV12-3/TRBV12-4 | TGTGCCAGTTCAACGAAATCCGGGGGGGTCTACAATGAGCAGTTCTTC | CASSTKSGGVYNEQFF
- | - | TRBJ2-1 | TRBV20-1 | TGCAGTGCTAGAAATGGGGGGTCCTACAATGAGCAGTTCTTC | CSARNGGSYNEQFF
- | - | TRBJ2-1 | TRBV5-4 | TGTGCCAGCAGCCCCGGGACTGAGCCTTACAATGAGCAGTTCTTC | CASSPGTEPYNEQFF
- | few | TRBJ2-7 | TRBV28 | TGTGCCAGCAGTTCCAGGGAATCTTGGTCCTACGAGCAGTACTTC | CASSSRESWSYEQYF
- | - | TRBJ1-2 | TRBV30 | TGTGCCTGGAGTGGCCTGGCGGTCTACACCTTC | CAWSGLAVYTF
TRBD1 | few | TRBJ2-7 | TRBV15 | TGTGCCACCAGCGGAGGGACAGGCTACTCCTACGAGCAGTACTTC | CATSGGTGYSYEQYF
- | - | TRBJ2-7 | TRBV9 | TGTGCCAGCAGCGTAGGTAACAACTACGAGCAGTACTTC | CASSVGNNYEQYF
TRBD2 | - | TRBJ2-1 | TRBV7-9 | TGTGCCAGCAGCATACTAGCGGGGCCCAACAATGAGCAGTTCTTC | CASSILAGPNNEQFF
TRBD2 | few | TRBJ2-7 | TRBV11-2 | TGTGCCAGCAGCCCGGGACTAGCGCAACACTCCTACGAGCAGTACTTC | CASSPGLAQHSYEQYF
- | - | TRBJ2-1 | TRBV7-2 | TGTGCCAGCAGTACCGGGACCCGAAGCCGGGAGCAGTTCTTC | CASSTGTRSREQFF